This T cell receptor beta chain was sequenced in a study of blood T cells in healthy people across ages. This clonotype was recorded a few times. The antigen remains unidentified. With a J-beta primer mix and a sample-barcoded 5' primer, a second PCR ran about 6 to 11 cycles. TCRdb reprocessed the 5' RACE reads via MiXCR and lists one record per CDR3 protein. The table has approximately 800,000 distinct CDR3 sequences, about half seen once. Whole-study results and caveats: Diversity of TCR beta per million T cells declined in a roughly linear way with age. The authors considered diversity estimates from one million T cells to be underestimates.

At least 7 million PBMCs were isolated per sample. The authors extracted at least 5 micrograms of total RNA per sample. The sequencing sample was made of blood. The clonotype comes from a man older than 75 in good health.

CDR3 amino acids: CAWSVRLGPQHF. Written as DNA, the CDR3 is TGTGCCTGGAGTGTACGTCTAGGGCCCCAGCATTTT. This rearrangement joins TRBV30 to TRBJ1-5; D unclear. The V gene's germline CDR1 is GTSNPN and CDR2 SVGIG (reference sequence). V was pared by 0 bases and J by 9 bases, with 9 bases between. The CDR3 extends over 12 amino acids. Using reference TRBV30 and TRBJ1-5 for the parts outside the CDR3, the full variable domain is SQTIHQWPATLVQPVGSPLSLECTVEGTSNPNLYWYRQAAGRGLQLLFYSVGIGQISSEVPQNLSASRPQDRQFILSSKKLLLSDSGFYLCAWSVRLGPQHFGDGTRLSIL.